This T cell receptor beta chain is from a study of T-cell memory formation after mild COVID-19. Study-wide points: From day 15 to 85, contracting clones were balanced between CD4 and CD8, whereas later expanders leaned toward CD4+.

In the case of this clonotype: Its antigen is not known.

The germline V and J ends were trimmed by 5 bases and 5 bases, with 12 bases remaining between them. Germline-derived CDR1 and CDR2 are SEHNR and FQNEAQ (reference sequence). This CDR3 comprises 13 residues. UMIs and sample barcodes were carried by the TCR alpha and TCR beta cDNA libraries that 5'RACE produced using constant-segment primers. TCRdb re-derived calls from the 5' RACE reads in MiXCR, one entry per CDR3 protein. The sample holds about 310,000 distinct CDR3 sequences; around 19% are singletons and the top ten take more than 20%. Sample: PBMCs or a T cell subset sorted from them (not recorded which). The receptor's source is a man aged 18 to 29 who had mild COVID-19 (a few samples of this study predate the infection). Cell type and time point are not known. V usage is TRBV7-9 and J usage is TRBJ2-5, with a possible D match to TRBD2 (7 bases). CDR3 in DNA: TGTGCCAGCAGCGGGGGGGCCTTGGAGACCCAGTACTTC. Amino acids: CASSGGALETQYF.